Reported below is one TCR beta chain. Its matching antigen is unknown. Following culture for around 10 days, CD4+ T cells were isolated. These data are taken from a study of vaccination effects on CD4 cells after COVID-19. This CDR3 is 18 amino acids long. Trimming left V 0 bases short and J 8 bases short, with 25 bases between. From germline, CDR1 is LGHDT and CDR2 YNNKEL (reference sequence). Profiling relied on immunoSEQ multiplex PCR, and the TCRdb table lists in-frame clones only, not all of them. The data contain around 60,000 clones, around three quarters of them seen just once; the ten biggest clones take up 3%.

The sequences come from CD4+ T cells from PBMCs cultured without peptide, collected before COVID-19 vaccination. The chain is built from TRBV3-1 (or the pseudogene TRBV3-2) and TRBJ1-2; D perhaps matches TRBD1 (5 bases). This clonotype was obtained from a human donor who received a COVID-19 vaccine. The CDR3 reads CASSQDEEIGAGYRGYTF. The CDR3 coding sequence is TGTGCCAGCAGCCAAGACGAGGAAATCGGGGCAGGGTATAGAGGCTACACCTTC.